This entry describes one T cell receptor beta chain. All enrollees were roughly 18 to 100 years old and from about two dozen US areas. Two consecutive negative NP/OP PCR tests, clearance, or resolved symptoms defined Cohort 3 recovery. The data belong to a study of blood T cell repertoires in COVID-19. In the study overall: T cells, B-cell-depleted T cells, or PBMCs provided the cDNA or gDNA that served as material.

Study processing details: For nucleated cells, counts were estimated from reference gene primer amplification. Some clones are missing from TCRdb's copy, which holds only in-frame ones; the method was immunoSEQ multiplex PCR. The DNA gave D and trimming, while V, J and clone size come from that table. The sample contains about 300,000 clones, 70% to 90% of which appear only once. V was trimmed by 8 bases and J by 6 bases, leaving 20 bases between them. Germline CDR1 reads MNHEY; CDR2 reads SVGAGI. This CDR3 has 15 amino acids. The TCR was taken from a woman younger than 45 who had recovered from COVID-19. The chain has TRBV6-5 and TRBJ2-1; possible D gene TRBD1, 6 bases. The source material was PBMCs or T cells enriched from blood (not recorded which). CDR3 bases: TGTGCCAGCGGCCCCGCGGAGACAGGTGGCAATGAGCAGTTCTTC. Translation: CASGPAETGGNEQFF.